This is a list of T cell receptor beta chains from one sample in a study of T cell repertoires in cytomegalovirus infection. Each CDR3 protein is one row after TCRdb ran MiXCR on the reads. The data hold around 630,000 distinct CDR3 sequences, with roughly 26% observed a single time. Input material: CD8+ T cells from PBMCs. These receptors originate from a human donor in good health (CMV status not recorded). Some clones in this sample may be carry-over from other donors' samples. Each CDR3 is given with its conserved first and last residue. The order of the fields is V gene, clone size, J gene, D gene, CDR3 DNA, CDR3 protein. D genes are given only for firm matches. Rows give clone size only sometimes, using once, few, many, or a class for an expanded clone.

TRBV2	.	TRBJ1-1	TRBD1	TGTGCCAGCAGTCCCAACAGGGGGGAGGCTGAAGCTTTCTTT	CASSPNRGEAEAFF
TRBV10-3	.	TRBJ2-3	TRBD1	TGTGCCATCAAAAAAGCGGGACAGGGACAAACAGATACGCAGTATTTT	CAIKKAGQGQTDTQYF
TRBV11-2	once	TRBJ2-6	TRBD1	TGTGCCAGCAGCTTATGGACAGGGGTAGATGGGGCCAACGTCCTGACTTTC	CASSLWTGVDGANVLTF
TRBV20-1	.	TRBJ1-2	TRBD1	TGCAGCCTTTACGGGGACAGGGGCCCCACTAACTATGGCTACACCTTC	CSLYGDRGPTNYGYTF
TRBV7-9	few	TRBJ1-1	TRBD1	TGTGCCAGCAGCTTAGCGTATGGGACAGAGGAAGCTTTCTTT	CASSLAYGTEEAFF
TRBV20-1	many	TRBJ2-2	.	TGCAGTGCTAGAGGAAGCGAGGCCGGGGAGCTGTTTTTT	CSARGSEAGELFF
TRBV5-4	.	TRBJ2-7	.	TGTGCCAGCAGCCCGGAACCGGGACCGGCCTACGAGCAGTACTTC	CASSPEPGPAYEQYF
TRBV20-1	.	TRBJ2-1	.	TGCAGTGCTAGGAACGGTGATTACTATGAGCAGTTCTTC	CSARNGDYYEQFF
TRBV7-9	many	TRBJ2-3	.	TGTGCCAGCAGCTTACCTAAAAAGCCTTGGGACTTAACAGATACGCAGTATTTT	CASSLPKKPWDLTDTQYF
TRBV20-1	few	TRBJ1-2	.	TGCAGTGCTAGGGCAGGTTTTAACTATGGCTACACCTTC	CSARAGFNYGYTF
TRBV14	.	TRBJ1-3	.	TGTGCCAGCAGCCAAGATTATGGAAACACCATATATTTT	CASSQDYGNTIYF
TRBV28	.	TRBJ2-1	.	TGTGCCACCTCCTCCCGACTGAGCTCCTACAATGAGCAGTTCTTC	CATSSRLSSYNEQFF
TRBV6-6	few	TRBJ1-1	.	TGTGCCAGCAGTTACTCGACGATGTTGAACACTGAAGCTTTCTTT	CASSYSTMLNTEAFF
TRBV12-3/TRBV12-4	.	TRBJ2-2	TRBD2	TGTGCCAACAGATCTAGCGGGGGGGCAGCCGGGGAGCTGTTTTTT	CANRSSGGAAGELFF
TRBV28	.	TRBJ2-3	.	TGTGCCGCCCCAGGGATCGGGGGGCCGTCAGATACGCAGTATTTT	CAAPGIGGPSDTQYF
TRBV10-3	.	TRBJ1-1	.	TGTGCCATCAGTGAGTCAGGCAGGAGAATAATATTGAACACTGAAGCTTTCTTT	CAISESGRRIILNTEAFF
TRBV7-7	many	TRBJ2-7	.	TGTGCTAGCAGCTTATCACCCGCCTACGAGCAGTACTTC	CASSLSPAYEQYF
TRBV7-2	many	TRBJ1-4	.	TGTGCCAGCAGCTCACCTCACCACATGACTAATGAAAAACTGTTTTTT	CASSSPHHMTNEKLFF
TRBV6-6	.	TRBJ2-1	TRBD1	TGTGCCAGCAGAGGCGACAGGGGAGTTGGAAATGAGCAGTTCTTC	CASRGDRGVGNEQFF
TRBV5-6	few	TRBJ2-2	.	TGTGCCAGCAGCTTGGACGGGGAACCGAACACCGGGGAGCTGTTTTTT	CASSLDGEPNTGELFF